The following is a TCR beta chain sequence with its context. This record comes from a study of blood T cell repertoires in COVID-19. Sequencing was performed with immunoSEQ multiplex PCR; in TCRdb, only in-frame clones are kept and a portion is missing. The table records 120,000 to 150,000 clones, around 84% of them present only once. This CDR3 has 13 residues. Germline V lookup: CDR1 SNHLY, CDR2 FYNNEI. With 2 bases removed from V and 6 bases from J, the gap between germline ends came to 11 bases. The source is a woman between 55 and 75 years old with acute or convalescent COVID-19. Sequencing was done on a sample of peripheral blood. The chain joins TRBV2 to TRBJ2-7, with D possibly being TRBD1 (6 bases). CDR3 DNA: TGTGCCAGCAGTGAAACAGGGTACGCCGAGCAGTACTTC. It yields the protein CASSETGYAEQYF.